The 27 T cell receptor beta chains in this list originate from one sample, sequenced in a study of preoperative IRX-2 immunotherapy in early breast cancer. The sample's treatment: preoperative locoregional IRX-2 cytokine immunotherapy. Assay used: immunoSEQ multiplex PCR; TCRdb lists only in-frame clones, some missing. The sample has 3,000 to 4,000 clones; roughly 80% are singletons. The material was tumor tissue, obtained before IRX-2 immunotherapy. The receptors originated from a human donor with breast cancer.

DNA of the CDR3: TGTGCCAGTAGTATTACCAAGGGAGGAAATCAGCCCCAGCATTTT. Protein sequence: CASSITKGGNQPQHF. The chain has TRBV19 and TRBJ1-5; D is ambiguous. V was shortened by 3 bases and J by 4 bases, with 13 bases between the two germline ends. Germline V gene data show CDR1 as LNHDA and CDR2 as SQIVND (reference sequence). The CDR3 has 15 amino acids.

CDR3 nucleotides: TGCGCCAGCAGTTTTCGCGACCAGCCCCAGCATTTT. Its translation: CASSFRDQPQHF. This chain uses TRBV10-2 with TRBJ1-5; no reliable D call. Germline V gives CDR1 WSHSY, CDR2 SAAADI. V was clipped by 5 bases and J by 7 bases, with 9 bases between them. The CDR3 extends over 12 amino acids.

The chain recombines TRBV29-1 with TRBJ2-3; D is unclear. The CDR3 consists of 14 residues. V was shortened by 1 base and J by 0 bases, with 8 bases between the two germline ends. CDR1 is SQVTM, CDR2 ANQGSEA, per germline. In DNA form, the CDR3 reads TGCAGCGTTGAAGTAGGAGCCAGCACAGATACGCAGTATTTT. It codes for CSVEVGASTDTQYF.

The chain combines TRBV11-3 with TRBJ2-1; TRBD2 matches at 8 bases. The V gene end was trimmed by 6 bases and the J gene end by 4 bases; junction bases not matched to a gene: 11. There are 16 residues in the CDR3. Germline-derived CDR1 and CDR2 are SGHNT and YENEEA. CDR3 nucleotides: TGTGCCAGCAGGGATACGGCTGGCGGGGGGTACAATGAGCAGTTCTTC. Residues: CASRDTAGGGYNEQFF.

The J gene is TRBJ2-3, the V gene TRBV6-8, with 9 bases aligning to TRBD2. There are 15 residues in the CDR3. Germline V gene sequence: CDR1 MNHGY, CDR2 SAAAGT. Trimming removed 7 bases from V and 3 bases from J; junction bases left unmatched: 8. CDR3 sequence reads: CASTPASGITDTQYF. The CDR3 DNA reads TGTGCCAGCACCCCCGCTAGCGGGATTACAGATACGCAGTATTTT.

The chain combines TRBV6-8 with TRBJ2-5, with 7 bases identical to TRBD1. This CDR3 comprises 17 residues. The V gene's germline CDR1 is MNHGY and CDR2 SAAAGT. Germline trimming cut 6 bases from V and 7 bases from J; bases unmatched to any gene: 20. As DNA, the CDR3 is TGTGCCAGCAGGCAGACAGGGTTAGGCTCGTTTTTACGGACCCAGTACTTC. This encodes CASRQTGLGSFLRTQYF.

The chain combines TRBV6-8 with TRBJ1-2; D is unclear. Germline V gives CDR1 MNHGY, CDR2 SAAAGT. This CDR3 is 13 amino acids long. V was shortened by 8 bases and J by 2 bases, with 12 bases between the two germline ends. The CDR3 DNA is TGTGCCAGCTCAGGACTTACCAACTATGGCTACACCTTC. Translated, it gives CASSGLTNYGYTF.

This clone occurred once. The chain has TRBV29-1 and TRBJ1-5, with D maybe TRBD1 (5 bases). The ends were cut back, 5 bases at V and 0 bases at J, with 8 bases in the middle. The germline CDR1 and CDR2 sequences are SQVTM and ANQGSEA. The CDR3 runs 13 residues. CDR3 amino acids: CSVQGDSNQPQHF. CDR3 bases: TGCAGCGTTCAAGGGGATAGCAATCAGCCCCAGCATTTT.

This clone was seen a few times. V and J are TRBV10-2 and TRBJ1-1, with D maybe TRBD1 (5 bases). The germline V gene encodes CDR1 WSHSY and CDR2 SAAADI. Trimming stripped 0 bases from V and 0 bases from J, with 11 bases between. This CDR3 has 16 amino acids. Here the CDR3 DNA reads TGCGCCAGCAGTGAGTCGATGGGGCAAATGAACACTGAAGCTTTCTTT. This encodes CASSESMGQMNTEAFF.

V is TRBV6-8 and J is TRBJ1-1; 8 bases are shared with TRBD1. The CDR3 is 15 amino acids. The V gene end was trimmed by 6 bases and the J gene end by 4 bases; junction bases not matched to a gene: 10. In germline, CDR1 is MNHGY, CDR2 SAAAGT. The CDR3 DNA reads TGTGCCAGCAGGGGAGGACAGGGACGGAGCACTGAAGCTTTCTTT. Its translation is CASRGGQGRSTEAFF.

The chain carries TRBV11-3 and TRBJ1-1; D may be TRBD1 (6 bases). This CDR3 contains 14 residues. CDR1 and CDR2 (germline): SGHNT, YENEEA. V dropped 5 bases and J dropped 3 bases, with 13 bases sitting between them. The CDR3: CASSLTRTDTEAFF. In DNA, the CDR3 is TGTGCCAGCAGCCTCACAAGGACAGACACTGAAGCTTTCTTT.

J is TRBJ2-3 and V is TRBV6-8; maybe TRBD2 (6 bases). The CDR3 covers 15 residues. Trimming took off 8 bases at V and 2 bases at J, with 17 bases between the two ends. Germline-derived CDR1 and CDR2 are MNHGY and SAAAGT. The CDR3 protein is CASSQGLQTTDTQYF. For the CDR3, the DNA is TGTGCCAGCTCCCAGGGACTTCAAACCACAGATACGCAGTATTTT.

The V gene is TRBV6-8, the J gene TRBJ2-5; D is undetermined. V gave up 4 bases and J gave up 4 bases, with 19 bases separating them. This CDR3 has 16 residues. In germline, CDR1 is MNHGY, CDR2 SAAAGT. The CDR3: CASSLGISRQRETQYF. The DNA of the CDR3 is TGTGCCAGCAGTTTAGGGATATCGCGACAAAGAGAGACCCAGTACTTC.

The chain recombines TRBV14 with TRBJ2-2, with no clear D. This CDR3 has 15 amino acids. Germline CDR1 is SGHDN and CDR2 is FVKESK. V gave up 0 bases and J gave up 3 bases, with 8 bases separating them. The CDR3 DNA reads as TGTGCCAGCAGCCAAGAACGGACCGACACCGGGGAGCTGTTTTTT. It is translated as CASSQERTDTGELFF. The full variable domain, with the rest looked up from reference TRBV14 and TRBJ2-2, is EAGVTQFPSHSVIEKGQTVTLRCDPISGHDNLYWYRRVMGKEIKFLLHFVKESKQDESGMPNNRFLAERTGGTYSTLKVQPAELEDSGVYFCASSQERTDTGELFFGEGSRLTVL.

The rearrangement links TRBV23-1 to TRBJ2-1; perhaps TRBD2 as D (6 bases). TRBV23-1 is an ORF, and what it does is uncertain. This CDR3 is 13 amino acids long. V lost 6 bases to trimming and J lost 7 bases, with 13 bases between them. Written as DNA, the CDR3 is TGCGCCAGCAGGACGGACTATACGAATGAGCAGTTCTTC. This codes for CASRTDYTNEQFF.

This clone is a singleton in its sample. Relative to the germline gene, one junction end is altered; a read error may explain this. The rearrangement uses TRBV29-1 and TRBJ1-5; no definite D call. The length of the CDR3 is 16 residues. Germline CDR1 is SQVTM and CDR2 is ANQGSEA. This CDR3 reads CSVVMAVAVKDQLQHF. The CDR3 DNA sequence: TGCAGCGTTGTTATGGCAGTCGCCGTCAAGGATCAGCTCCAGCATTTT.

V usage is TRBV6-8 and J usage is TRBJ1-5; D ambiguous. CDR1 is MNHGY, CDR2 SAAAGT, per germline. Deletions cut 7 bases from V and 6 bases from J, with 13 bases between. CDR3 length equals 13 residues. The CDR3 bases are TGTGCCAGCACCCCTCGTGGAACTCAGCCCCAGCATTTT. This translates into CASTPRGTQPQHF.

J is TRBJ2-1 and V is TRBV28; the D gene could be TRBD1 or TRBD2 (5 bases each). This CDR3 is 13 amino acids long. The germline gives CDR1 MDHEN, CDR2 SYDVKM. Trimming shortened V by 7 bases and J by 5 bases, and 12 bases separated the two germline ends. The CDR3 sequence is CASILGRDNEQFF. The CDR3 DNA reads TGTGCCAGCATCCTGGGACGGGACAATGAGCAGTTCTTC.

The chain combines TRBV28 with TRBJ1-5, with no clear D. This CDR3 is 12 amino acids long. Germline V gene lookup returns CDR1 MDHEN and CDR2 SYDVKM. V lost 4 bases, J lost 8 bases, and 9 bases lay in between. CDR3 loop: CASSSRLEPQHF. The CDR3 DNA follows: TGTGCCAGCAGTTCCCGACTAGAGCCCCAGCATTTT.

The chain has TRBV19 and TRBJ2-2; 7 positions match TRBD1. Germline CDR1 is LNHDA and CDR2 is SQIVND (reference sequence). The CDR3 covers 17 residues. V lost 5 bases, J lost 6 bases, and 15 bases stayed unmatched. The CDR3 is CASSFGRPGTVAGELFF. CDR3 nucleotide sequence: TGTGCCAGTAGTTTTGGGCGTCCGGGGACAGTCGCCGGGGAGCTGTTTTTT.

The table lists this clone with a few counts. This chain connects TRBV16 to TRBJ1-5; D is perhaps TRBD1 (6 bases). Germline values: CDR1 KGHSY, CDR2 FQNENV. The CDR3 is 14 residues long. V lost 0 bases, J lost 5 bases, and 8 bases lay in between. DNA of the CDR3: TGTGCCAGCAGCCAATCGCCAGGGGATCAGCCCCAGCATTTT. Residues: CASSQSPGDQPQHF.

The chain employs TRBV11-3 and TRBJ2-3, with 7 nucleotides matching TRBD2. Germline V gene sequence: CDR1 SGHNT, CDR2 YENEEA. J gave up 2 bases and V 5 bases, and 19 bases lay outside the gene matches. The CDR3 is made up of 19 amino acids. The CDR3 DNA is TGTGCCAGCAGCCGCAACCCAATTGGACTAGTGCGGACCACAGATACGCAGTATTTT. It specifies CASSRNPIGLVRTTDTQYF.

This chain links TRBV29-1 with TRBJ1-1, with TRBD1 identical over 8 bases. Germline CDR1 reads SQVTM; CDR2 reads ANQGSEA. The CDR3 totals 14 residues. V lost 4 bases to trimming and J lost 1 base; unmatched junction nucleotides: 5. This chain's CDR3 is CSVGRDRGNTEAFF. CDR3 nucleotide sequence: TGCAGCGTTGGCCGAGACAGGGGGAACACTGAAGCTTTCTTT.

J is TRBJ2-7 and V is TRBV7-1, with D possibly TRBD2 on 6 matching bases. TRBV7-1 is noted as an ORF with a role that remains uncertain. The ends were cut back, 4 bases at V and 2 bases at J, with 18 bases in the middle. The CDR3 sequence is 16 residues long. The CDR3 is CASSLPGWTTPYEQYF. The CDR3 DNA sequence: TGTGCCAGCAGCTTACCCGGGTGGACTACGCCCTACGAGCAGTACTTC.

In this sample, this clone is large. The rearrangement uses TRBV11-3 and TRBJ1-1; D uncertain. The CDR3 length is 14 residues. Germline lookup yields CDR1 SGHNT and CDR2 YENEEA. V lost 5 bases to trimming and J lost 3 bases, with 13 bases between them. CDR3 in DNA: TGTGCCAGCAGCGCATCGCGGGGTGACACTGAAGCTTTCTTT. Translated, it gives CASSASRGDTEAFF.

The rearrangement joins TRBV28 to TRBJ1-1, with D hard to call. V lost 3 bases and J lost 4, with 12 bases in between. The CDR3 consists of 14 residues. Germline CDR1 reads MDHEN; CDR2 reads SYDVKM. The CDR3 DNA reads as TGTGCCAGCAGTTTTCTCCCGGGAGGCACTGAAGCTTTCTTT. Protein sequence: CASSFLPGGTEAFF.

The genes are TRBV30 and TRBJ2-5; D ambiguous. The V gene lost 0 bases and the J gene lost 4 bases, with 12 bases spanning the gap. CDR3 size: 14 residues. Germline V gene lookup returns CDR1 GTSNPN and CDR2 SVGIG (reference sequence). Here the CDR3 reads CAWSVQKERETQYF. The DNA of the CDR3 is TGTGCCTGGAGTGTCCAAAAAGAGCGAGAGACCCAGTACTTC. The full variable domain, in which reference TRBV30 and TRBJ2-5 provide the parts outside the CDR3, is SQTIHQWPATLVQPVGSPLSLECTVEGTSNPNLYWYRQAAGRGLQLLFYSVGIGQISSEVPQNLSASRPQDRQFILSSKKLLLSDSGFYLCAWSVQKERETQYFGPGTRLLVL.